This TCR beta chain was recovered during a study of beta chain features in type 1 diabetes. This CDR3 has 18 residues. Germline CDR1 SGHAT, CDR2 FQNNGV. V was clipped by 1 base and J by 2 bases, with 19 bases between them. CD4+ cells of the naive, central memory, regulatory and stem cell-like memory types were sorted via CD45RO/CCR7/CD25/CD127/CD95/CD27. Of the isolated RNA, all was reverse transcribed, and so the sequenced material was expressed TCRB transcripts. Sequencing used immunoSEQ multiplex PCR; TCRdb keeps in-frame clones, though not all of them. The table has 200,000 to 300,000 clones, under 13% seen once. Study outcomes and limitations: For Type 1 diabetes patients, all four CD4+ subsets carried TCRB CDR3s that were moderately but significantly shorter.

Notes on this clone: Its antigen remains unknown.

The V gene is TRBV11-2, the J gene TRBJ2-3; TRBD2 might be the D (6 bases). The clonotype originates from a man aged 25-40 years with type 1 diabetes. What was sequenced was naive CD4+ T cells from blood. CDR3 residues: CASSLGKILGGTTDTQYF. CDR3 DNA sequence: TGTGCCAGCAGCTTAGGCAAGATCCTCGGAGGGACCACAGATACGCAGTATTTT. The variable domain in full, completed from reference TRBV11-2 and TRBJ2-3, reads EAGVAQSPRYKIIEKRQSVAFWCNPISGHATLYWYQQILGQGPKLLIQFQNNGVVDDSQLPKDRFSAERLKGVDSTLKIQPAKLEDSAVYLCASSLGKILGGTTDTQYFGPGTRLTVL.